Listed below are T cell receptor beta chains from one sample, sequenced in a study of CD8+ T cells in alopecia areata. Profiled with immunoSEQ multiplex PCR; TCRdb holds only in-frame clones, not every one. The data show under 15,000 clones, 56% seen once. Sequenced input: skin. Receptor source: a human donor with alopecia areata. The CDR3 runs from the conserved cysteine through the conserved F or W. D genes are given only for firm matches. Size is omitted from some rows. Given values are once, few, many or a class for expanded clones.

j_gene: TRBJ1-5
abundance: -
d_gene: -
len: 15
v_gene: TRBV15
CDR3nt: TGTGCCACCAGCAGAGATCGTTCAGATAATCAGCCCCAGCATTTT
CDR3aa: CATSRDRSDNQPQHF

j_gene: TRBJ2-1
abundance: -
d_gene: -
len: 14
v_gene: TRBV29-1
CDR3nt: TGCAGCGTAGCATCCGGGACTGACTTCAATGAGCAGTTCTTC
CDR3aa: CSVASGTDFNEQFF

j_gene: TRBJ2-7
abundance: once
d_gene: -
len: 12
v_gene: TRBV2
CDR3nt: TGTGCCAGCAGGGTGGACTCCCCCGAGCAGTACTTC
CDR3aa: CASRVDSPEQYF

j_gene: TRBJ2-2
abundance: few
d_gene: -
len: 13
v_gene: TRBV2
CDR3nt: TGTGCCAGGGCACACGAGAACACCGGGGAGCTGTTTTTT
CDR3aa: CARAHENTGELFF

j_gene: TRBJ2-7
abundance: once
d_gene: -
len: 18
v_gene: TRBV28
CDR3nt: TGTGCCAGCAGCACCATTTTTCGGATACCCAGGGGCGGGGACGAGCAGTACTTC
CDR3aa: CASSTIFRIPRGGDEQYF

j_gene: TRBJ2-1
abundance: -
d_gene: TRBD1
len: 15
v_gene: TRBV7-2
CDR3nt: TGTGCCAGCAGCGTGGACAGGGGGCAGTACAATGAGCAGTTCTTC
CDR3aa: CASSVDRGQYNEQFF

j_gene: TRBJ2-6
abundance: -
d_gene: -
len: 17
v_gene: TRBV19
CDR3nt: TGTGCCAGTAGAAACCGGGACTTATACTCTGGGGCCAACGTCCTGACTTTC
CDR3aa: CASRNRDLYSGANVLTF

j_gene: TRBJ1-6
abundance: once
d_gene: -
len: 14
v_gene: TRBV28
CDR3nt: TGTGCCAGCATCAACGACAGGTTAGATTCACCCCTCCACTTT
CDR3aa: CASINDRLDSPLHF

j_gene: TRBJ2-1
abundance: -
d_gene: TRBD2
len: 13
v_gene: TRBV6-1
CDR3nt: TGTGCCAGCAGGACTTTAGCGGGGAGGGAGGAGTTCTTC
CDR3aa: CASRTLAGREEFF

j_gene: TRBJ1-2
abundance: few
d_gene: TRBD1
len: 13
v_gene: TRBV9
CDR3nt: TGTGCCAGCAGCGTAAAGGGGGCAGTAGGCTACACCTTC
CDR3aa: CASSVKGAVGYTF

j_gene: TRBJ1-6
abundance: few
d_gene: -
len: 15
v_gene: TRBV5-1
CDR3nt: TGCGCCAGCAGCCCGGCGGGGGTAGGGAATTCACCCCTCCACTTT
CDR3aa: CASSPAGVGNSPLHF

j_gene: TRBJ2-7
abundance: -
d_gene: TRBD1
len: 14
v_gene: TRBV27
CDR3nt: TGTGCCAGCAGGCCCGGGACAGCTGCCTACGAGCAGTACTTC
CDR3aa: CASRPGTAAYEQYF

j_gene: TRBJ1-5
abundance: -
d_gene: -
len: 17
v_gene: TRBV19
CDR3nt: TGTGCCAGTAGTATTTTCTCCCCTAGGGGAATAAATCAGCCCCAGCATTTT
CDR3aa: CASSIFSPRGINQPQHF

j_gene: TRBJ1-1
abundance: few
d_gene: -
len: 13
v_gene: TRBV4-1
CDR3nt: TGCGCCAGCAGCCAAGTGGGTCTCCTTGGAGCTTTCTTT
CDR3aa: CASSQVGLLGAFF

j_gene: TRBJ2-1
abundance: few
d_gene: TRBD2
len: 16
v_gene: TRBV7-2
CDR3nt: TGTGCCAGCAGCCGGACTAGCGGGGGGTCCTACAATGAGCAGTTCTTC
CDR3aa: CASSRTSGGSYNEQFF

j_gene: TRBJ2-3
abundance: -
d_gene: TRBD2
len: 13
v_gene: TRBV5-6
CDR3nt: TGTGCCAGCAGCTACGGACTAGTTGACGCGCAGTATTTT
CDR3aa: CASSYGLVDAQYF